This passage covers 16 T cell receptor beta chains from one sample sequenced in a study of OX40 agonist ivuxolimab in advanced cancers. TCRdb's copy holds only in-frame clones and misses some; the assay was immunoSEQ multiplex PCR. The table includes 50,000 to 60,000 clones, 75% to 90% detected once. This sample comprised CD4+ or CD8+ T cells sorted from blood, obtained in a trial of the OX40 agonist ivuxolimab. The origin of the receptors is an adult with an advanced solid tumor such as melanoma, head and neck, liver or kidney cancer.

The V and J genes are TRBV10-1 and TRBJ2-2; 11 nucleotides match TRBD2. This CDR3 spans 17 amino acids. Germline CDR1 is WNHNN and CDR2 is SYGVQD (reference sequence). Trimming cost V 8 bases and J 5 bases; bases outside gene matches: 13. This CDR3 reads CASVSPGGLAVTGELFF. The CDR3 nucleotides are TGCGCCAGCGTATCCCCCGGGGGACTAGCGGTAACCGGGGAGCTGTTTTTT.

The CDR3 protein is CATSEYRDPEAFF. CDR3 DNA: TGTGCCACCAGCGAATACAGGGACCCTGAAGCTTTCTTT. V is TRBV15 and J is TRBJ1-1; a possible D gene is TRBD1 (6 bases). The CDR3 extends over 13 amino acids. CDR1 is LNHNV, CDR2 YYDKDF, per germline (reference sequence). V was clipped by 5 bases and J by 6 bases, with 13 bases between them.

This chain uses TRBV7-3 with TRBJ1-2; possible D gene TRBD1, 6 bases. This CDR3 comprises 14 residues. V was trimmed by 1 base and J by 3 bases, leaving 9 bases between them. Germline V gene data show CDR1 as SGHTA and CDR2 as FQGTGA. The CDR3 sequence is CASSLRQGHYGYTF. The CDR3 coding sequence is TGTGCCAGCAGCTTAAGGCAGGGGCACTATGGCTACACCTTC.

This clone was counted once. This chain's CDR3 is CASSPMGRDNQPQHF. Here the CDR3 DNA reads TGCGCCAGCAGTCCCATGGGCAGGGACAATCAGCCCCAGCATTTT. The J gene is TRBJ1-5, the V gene TRBV5-1; D is possibly TRBD1 (5 bases). The CDR3 covers 15 residues. From germline, CDR1 is SGHRS and CDR2 YFSETQ. With 5 bases removed from V and 3 bases from J, the gap between germline ends came to 15 bases.

The rearrangement uses TRBV6-1 and TRBJ1-5; the D is unclear. This CDR3 has 12 amino acids. Germline V gene data show CDR1 as MNHNS and CDR2 as SASEGT. V lost 10 bases to trimming and J lost 2 bases, with 9 bases between them. CDR3 loop: CATGLGNQPQHF. DNA for the CDR3: TGTGCCACAGGCTTGGGCAATCAGCCCCAGCATTTT.

The chain carries TRBV28 and TRBJ1-2; TRBD1 agrees at 9 bases. CDR3 length equals 14 residues. V shed 10 bases and J 3 bases; nucleotides not matched to a gene: 9. Germline CDR1 is MDHEN and CDR2 is SYDVKM. The CDR3 protein is CATQRQGEDYGYTF. Written as DNA, the CDR3 is TGTGCCACCCAGCGACAGGGGGAAGACTATGGCTACACCTTC.

The count of this clone is one. The J gene is TRBJ1-2, the V gene TRBV10-1; weak D call: TRBD1 (6 bases). Germline V gene data show CDR1 as WNHNN and CDR2 as SYGVQD (reference sequence). Trimming left V 0 bases short and J 8 bases short, with 13 bases between. This CDR3 has 14 residues. CDR3 residues: CASSESRRGRGYTF. The CDR3 DNA follows: TGCGCCAGCAGTGAGTCGAGGCGGGGGCGAGGCTACACCTTC.

This chain connects TRBV10-3 to TRBJ2-7, with TRBD2 matching over 8 bases. This CDR3 spans 12 amino acids. CDR1 is ENHRY and CDR2 is SYGVKD in the germline V gene. J lost 6 bases, V lost 2 bases, and 0 bases had no gene match. CDR3 sequence: CAISETSGEQYF. The CDR3 DNA reads as TGTGCCATCAGTGAGACTAGCGGCGAGCAGTACTTC.

DNA of the CDR3: TGTGCCAGCAGCTTAGGGGATCGTCAGCCCCAGCATTTT. Its translation is CASSLGDRQPQHF. V gene TRBV11-2 combines with J gene TRBJ1-5; D unresolved. The CDR3 is 13 amino acids. The V end was cut by 1 base, the J end by 6 bases, with 7 bases between. Germline V lookup: CDR1 SGHAT, CDR2 FQNNGV.

The chain links TRBV6-8 to TRBJ2-3, with TRBD2 matching 10 bases. CDR1 is MNHGY and CDR2 is SAAAGT in the germline V gene. This CDR3 is 14 amino acids long. The J segment lost 1 base and the V segment lost 5 bases, leaving 0 bases of the junction unmatched. The CDR3 sequence is CASSTSGGTDTQYF. DNA for the CDR3: TGTGCCAGCAGTACTAGCGGGGGCACAGATACGCAGTATTTT.

This clone was recorded only once. V usage is TRBV5-6 and J usage is TRBJ1-2, with a possible D match to TRBD1 (5 bases). CDR1 SGHDT and CDR2 YYEEEE come from the germline V gene. This CDR3 has 14 residues. The germline V and J ends were trimmed by 4 bases and 1 base, with 11 bases remaining between them. The CDR3 DNA is TGTGCCAGCAGCGAAGGGGCGGATAACTATGGCTACACCTTC. Translation: CASSEGADNYGYTF.

V usage is TRBV6-5 and J usage is TRBJ2-1, with D perhaps being TRBD1 or TRBD2 (5 bases each). Trimming removed 1 base at V and 3 bases at J, with 13 bases between. The CDR3 runs to 16 residues. Germline values: CDR1 MNHEY, CDR2 SVGAGI. The CDR3 region is CASSYLGPNGYNEQFF. The DNA of the CDR3 is TGTGCCAGCAGTTACTTGGGACCCAACGGCTACAATGAGCAGTTCTTC.

The V call is TRBV7-8, the J call TRBJ1-5; TRBD1 might be the D (5 bases). This CDR3 spans 15 amino acids. Trimming took off 4 bases at V and 4 bases at J, with 14 bases between the two ends. Germline-derived CDR1 and CDR2 are SGHVS and FQNEAQ. The CDR3 here is CASSSGTRGNQPQHF. CDR3 DNA sequence: TGTGCCAGCAGCTCCGGGACCCGAGGGAATCAGCCCCAGCATTTT. The full variable domain, its missing parts supplied by reference TRBV7-8 and TRBJ1-5, is GAGVSQSPRYKVAKRGQDVALRCDPISGHVSLFWYQQALGQGPEFLTYFQNEAQLDKSGLPSDRFFAERPEGSVSTLKIQRTQQEDSAVYLCASSSGTRGNQPQHFGDGTRLSIL.

This clone was seen once. The chain couples TRBV4-1 to TRBJ1-1, with 7 bases lining up with TRBD1. Germline V gene data show CDR1 as MGHRA and CDR2 as YSYEKL. V lost 0 bases and J lost 2; bases outside the gene matches: 9. The CDR3 contains 17 residues. The CDR3 DNA is TGCGCCAGCAGCCAAGAGGAGGGGGGACAGCCTAACACTGAAGCTTTCTTT. The encoded protein is CASSQEEGGQPNTEAFF.

The genes are TRBV5-4 and TRBJ1-6; 7 positions match TRBD1. Trimming took 3 bases from V and 3 from J; bases not matched to a gene: 6. CDR3 length: 16 amino acids. Germline V gives CDR1 SGHNT, CDR2 YYREEE (reference sequence). The DNA for the CDR3 is TGTGCCAGCAGCTCAGGACAGGACTTCTATAATTCACCCCTCCACTTT. This translates into CASSSGQDFYNSPLHF.

The chain links TRBV6-4 to TRBJ1-1, with a possible D match to TRBD1 (6 bases). CDR1 is MRHNA, CDR2 SNTAGT, per germline. The CDR3 length is 10 residues. Between the trimmed V and J ends, which lost 9 bases and 11 bases, there was a span of 13 bases. CDR3 in DNA: TGTGCCAGGAGGGGGGTAGCGGCTTTCTTT. It encodes CARRGVAAFF.